This T cell receptor beta chain was retrieved from a study of T cell responses to AZD1222 COVID-19 vaccine. In germline, CDR1 is LGHDT, CDR2 YNNKEL (reference sequence). The CDR3 is 15 amino acids. Between the trimmed V and J ends, which lost 1 base and 0 bases, there was a span of 10 bases. The table came from immunoSEQ multiplex PCR; TCRdb's copy has only in-frame clones and leaves some out. The sample carries about 30,000 clones, 93% recorded once. This clonotype was sampled from an adult in good health. The chain has TRBV3-1 (or the pseudogene TRBV3-2) and TRBJ2-7; no reliable D call. Sample: peripheral blood, taken on day 0 of AZD1222 vaccination. The CDR3 DNA reads as TGTGCCAGCAGCCAAGCCAGGACGACCTCCTACGAGCAGTACTTC. As protein: CASSQARTTSYEQYF.